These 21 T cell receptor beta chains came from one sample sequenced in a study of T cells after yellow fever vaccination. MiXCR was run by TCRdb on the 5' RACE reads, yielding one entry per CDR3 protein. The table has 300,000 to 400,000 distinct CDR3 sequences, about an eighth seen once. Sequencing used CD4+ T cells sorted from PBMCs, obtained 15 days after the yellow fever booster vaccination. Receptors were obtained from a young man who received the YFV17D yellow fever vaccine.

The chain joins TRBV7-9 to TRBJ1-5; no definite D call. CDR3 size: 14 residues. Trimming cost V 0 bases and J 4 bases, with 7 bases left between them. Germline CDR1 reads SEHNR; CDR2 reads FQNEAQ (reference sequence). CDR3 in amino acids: CASSLAPKNQPQHF. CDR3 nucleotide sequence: TGTGCCAGCAGCTTAGCGCCGAAGAATCAGCCCCAGCATTTT.

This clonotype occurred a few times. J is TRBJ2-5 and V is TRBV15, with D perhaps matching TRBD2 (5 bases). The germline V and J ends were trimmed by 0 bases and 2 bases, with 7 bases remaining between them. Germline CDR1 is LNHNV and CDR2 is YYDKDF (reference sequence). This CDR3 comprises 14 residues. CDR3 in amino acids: CATSRDSGQETQYF. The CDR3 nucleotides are TGTGCCACCAGCAGAGATTCGGGACAAGAGACCCAGTACTTC.

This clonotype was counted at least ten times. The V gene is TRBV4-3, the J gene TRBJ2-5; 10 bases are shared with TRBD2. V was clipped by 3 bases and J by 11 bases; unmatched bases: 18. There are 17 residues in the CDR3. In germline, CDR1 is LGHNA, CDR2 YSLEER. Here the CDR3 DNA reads TGCGCCAGCAGCCAGGGAACCGGGACTAGCGCACGGGTTCAACAGTACTTC. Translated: CASSQGTGTSARVQQYF.

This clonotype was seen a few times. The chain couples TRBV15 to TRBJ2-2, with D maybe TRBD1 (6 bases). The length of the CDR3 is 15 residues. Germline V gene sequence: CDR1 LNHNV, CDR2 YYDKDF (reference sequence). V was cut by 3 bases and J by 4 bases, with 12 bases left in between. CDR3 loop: CATSSQGSRTGELFF. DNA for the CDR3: TGTGCCACCAGCAGCCAGGGGTCACGCACCGGGGAGCTGTTTTTT.

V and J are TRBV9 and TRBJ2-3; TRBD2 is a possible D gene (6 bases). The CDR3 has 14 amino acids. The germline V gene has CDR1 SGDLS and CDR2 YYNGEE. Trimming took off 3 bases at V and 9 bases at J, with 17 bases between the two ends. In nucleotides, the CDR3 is TGTGCCAGCAGCGCCGAATTGCTAGCGCGAACGCAGTATTTT. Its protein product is CASSAELLARTQYF. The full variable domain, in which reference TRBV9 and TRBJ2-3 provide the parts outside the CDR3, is DSGVTQTPKHLITATGQRVTLRCSPRSGDLSVYWYQQSLDQGLQFLIQYYNGEERAKGNILERFSAQQFPDLHSELNLSSLELGDSALYFCASSAELLARTQYFGPGTRLTVL.

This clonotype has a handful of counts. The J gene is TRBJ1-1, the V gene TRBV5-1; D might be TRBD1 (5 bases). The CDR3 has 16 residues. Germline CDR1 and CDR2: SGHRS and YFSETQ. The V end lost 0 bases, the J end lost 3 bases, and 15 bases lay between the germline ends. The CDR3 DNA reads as TGCGCCAGCAGCTTGGTTCTTACAGGATTGGACACTGAAGCTTTCTTT. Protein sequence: CASSLVLTGLDTEAFF.

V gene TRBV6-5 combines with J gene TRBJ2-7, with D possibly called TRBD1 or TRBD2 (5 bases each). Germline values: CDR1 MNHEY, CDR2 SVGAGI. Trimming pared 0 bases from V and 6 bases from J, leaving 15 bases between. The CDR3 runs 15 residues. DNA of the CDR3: TGTGCCAGCAGTTACTCTCGGGGCTTCTCATTCGAGCAGTACTTC. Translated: CASSYSRGFSFEQYF.

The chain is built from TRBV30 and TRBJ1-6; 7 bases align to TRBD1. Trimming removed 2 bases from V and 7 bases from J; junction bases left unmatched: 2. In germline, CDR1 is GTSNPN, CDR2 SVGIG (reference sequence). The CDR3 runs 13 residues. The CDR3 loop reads CAWSTGENSPLHF. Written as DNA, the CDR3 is TGTGCCTGGAGTACAGGGGAGAATTCACCCCTCCACTTT.

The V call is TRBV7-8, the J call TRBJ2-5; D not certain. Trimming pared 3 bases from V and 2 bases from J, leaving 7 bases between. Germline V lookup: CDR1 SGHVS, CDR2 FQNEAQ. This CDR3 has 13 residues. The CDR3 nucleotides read TGTGCCAGCAGCTTTAGTCCTCAAGAGACCCAGTACTTC. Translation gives CASSFSPQETQYF.

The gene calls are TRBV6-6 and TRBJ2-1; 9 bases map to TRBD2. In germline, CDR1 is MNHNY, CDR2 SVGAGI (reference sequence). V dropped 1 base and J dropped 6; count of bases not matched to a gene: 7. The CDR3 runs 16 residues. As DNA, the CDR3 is TGTGCCAGCAGTTACTACGCGGGGGGGCGTTCCAATGAGCAGTTCTTC. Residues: CASSYYAGGRSNEQFF.

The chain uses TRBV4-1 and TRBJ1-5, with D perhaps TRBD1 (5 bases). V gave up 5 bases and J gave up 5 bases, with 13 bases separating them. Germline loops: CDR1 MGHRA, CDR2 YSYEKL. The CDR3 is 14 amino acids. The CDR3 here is CASSYDDSYQPQHF. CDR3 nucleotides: TGCGCCAGCAGCTATGATGACAGTTATCAGCCCCAGCATTTT.

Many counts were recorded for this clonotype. This CDR3 reads CASSRLAETQYF. CDR3 in DNA: TGTGCCAGCTCACGTCTAGCTGAGACCCAGTACTTC. This chain joins TRBV18 and TRBJ2-5; D is perhaps TRBD2 (5 bases). The CDR3 has 12 residues. Germline loops: CDR1 KGHSH, CDR2 LQKENI. Trimming shortened V by 4 bases and J by 5 bases, and 8 bases separated the two germline ends. Filled out from reference TRBV18 and TRBJ2-5, the complete variable domain reads NAGVMQNPRHLVRRRGQEARLRCSPMKGHSHVYWYRQLPEEGLKFMVYLQKENIIDESGMPKERFSAEFPKEGPSILRIQQVVRGDSAAYFCASSRLAETQYFGPGTRLLVL.

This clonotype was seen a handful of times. This chain's CDR3 is CASSVALAAFF. In nucleotides, the CDR3 is TGTGCCAGCAGCGTGGCCCTTGCGGCTTTCTTT. This rearrangement joins TRBV11-2 to TRBJ1-1; unclear D gene. The germline gives CDR1 SGHAT, CDR2 FQNNGV. The CDR3 is made up of 11 amino acids. V lost 5 bases, J lost 11 bases, and 12 bases lay in between.

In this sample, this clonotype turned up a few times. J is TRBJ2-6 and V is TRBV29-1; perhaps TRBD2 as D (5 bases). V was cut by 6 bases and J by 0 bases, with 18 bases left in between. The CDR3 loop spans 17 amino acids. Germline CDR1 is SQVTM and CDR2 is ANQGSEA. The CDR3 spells CSVNVLDGISGANVLTF. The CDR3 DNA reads TGCAGCGTAAACGTACTGGACGGGATCTCTGGGGCCAACGTCCTGACTTTC.

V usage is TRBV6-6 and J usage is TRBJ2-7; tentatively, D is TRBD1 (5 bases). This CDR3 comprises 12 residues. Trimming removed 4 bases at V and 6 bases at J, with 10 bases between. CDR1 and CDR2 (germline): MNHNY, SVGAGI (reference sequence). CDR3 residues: CASSSPGPEQYF. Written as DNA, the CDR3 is TGTGCCAGCAGTTCCCCAGGGCCCGAGCAGTACTTC.

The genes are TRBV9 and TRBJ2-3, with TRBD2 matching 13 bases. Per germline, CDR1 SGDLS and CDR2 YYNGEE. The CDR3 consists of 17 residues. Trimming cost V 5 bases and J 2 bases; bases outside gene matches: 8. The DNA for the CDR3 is TGTGCCAGCAGTTTCTCGGGACTAGCGGGAATCACAGATACGCAGTATTTT. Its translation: CASSFSGLAGITDTQYF.

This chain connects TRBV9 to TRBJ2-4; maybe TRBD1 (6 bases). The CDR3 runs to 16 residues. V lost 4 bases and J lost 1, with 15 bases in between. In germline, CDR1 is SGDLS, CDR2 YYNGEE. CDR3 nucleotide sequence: TGTGCCAGCAGCACCGGAGTCACAGGGGCCAAAAACATTCAGTACTTC. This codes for CASSTGVTGAKNIQYF.

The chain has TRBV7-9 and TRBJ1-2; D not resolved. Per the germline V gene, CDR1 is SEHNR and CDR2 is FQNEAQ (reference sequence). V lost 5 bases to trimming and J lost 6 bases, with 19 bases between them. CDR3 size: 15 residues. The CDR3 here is CASSPTHPATNGYTF. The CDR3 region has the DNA TGTGCCAGCAGCCCCACCCACCCCGCGACGAATGGCTACACCTTC. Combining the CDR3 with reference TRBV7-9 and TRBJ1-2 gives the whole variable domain DTGVSQNPRHKITKRGQNVTFRCDPISEHNRLYWYRQTLGQGPEFLTYFQNEAQLEKSRLLSDRFSAERPKGSFSTLEIQRTEQGDSAMYLCASSPTHPATNGYTFGSGTRLTVV.

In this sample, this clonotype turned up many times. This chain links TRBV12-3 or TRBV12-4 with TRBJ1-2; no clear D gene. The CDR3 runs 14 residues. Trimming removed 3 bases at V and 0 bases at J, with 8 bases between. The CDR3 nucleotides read TGTGCCAGCAGTTTGGCTTCGGCTAACTATGGCTACACCTTC. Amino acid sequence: CASSLASANYGYTF.

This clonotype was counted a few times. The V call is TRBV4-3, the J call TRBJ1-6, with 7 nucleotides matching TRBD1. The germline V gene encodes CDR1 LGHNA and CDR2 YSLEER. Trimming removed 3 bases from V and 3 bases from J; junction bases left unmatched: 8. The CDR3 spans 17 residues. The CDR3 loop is CASSQKTGPFYNSPLHF. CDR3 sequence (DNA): TGCGCCAGCAGCCAGAAGACAGGGCCCTTCTATAATTCACCCCTCCACTTT.

DNA of the CDR3: TGTGCCAGCAGTATCGAGGGGCGCGGCTATGGCTACACCTTC. This sequence encodes CASSIEGRGYGYTF. The V and J genes are TRBV12-3 or TRBV12-4 and TRBJ1-2, with a tentative D call TRBD1 (5 bases). V shed 5 bases and J shed 4 bases, with 14 bases lying between them. The CDR3 has 14 amino acids.